These T cell receptor beta chains were read from a single sample in a study of cytomegalovirus exposure and HLA in healthy donors. Data came from immunoSEQ multiplex PCR; TCRdb stores just in-frame clones and leaves some out. The table includes roughly 100,000 clones, over 65% detected once. Sequencing was carried out using PBMCs. The receptors come from a man aged 35-49 years in good health and CMV-seronegative. Both conserved end residues are trimmed from each CDR3.

j_gene: TRBJ1-4; v_gene: TRBV29-1; CDR3aa: SVEGQDEKLF
j_gene: TRBJ2-4; v_gene: TRBV18; CDR3aa: ASSVLAKNIQY
j_gene: TRBJ2-1; v_gene: TRBV5-4; CDR3aa: ASSLASGGADEQF
j_gene: TRBJ2-5; v_gene: TRBV5-6; CDR3aa: ASSVILSSGTKETQY
j_gene: TRBJ1-2; v_gene: TRBV6-5; CDR3aa: ASSYSNGGDYT
j_gene: TRBJ1-3; v_gene: TRBV5-6; CDR3aa: AQRSSGNTIY
j_gene: TRBJ2-1; v_gene: TRBV6-6; CDR3aa: ASSSGLAGANEQF
j_gene: TRBJ1-2; v_gene: TRBV5-1; CDR3aa: ASSPGGRGSYT
j_gene: TRBJ1-1; v_gene: TRBV5-6; CDR3aa: ASSLDSSRGWTTEAF
j_gene: TRBJ1-3; v_gene: TRBV5-1; CDR3aa: ASSSYGVSGNTIY
j_gene: TRBJ2-1; v_gene: TRBV27; CDR3aa: ASSSSSGGAPYNEQF
j_gene: TRBJ1-2; v_gene: TRBV7-3; CDR3aa: ASSPRGPPYGYT
j_gene: TRBJ2-3; v_gene: TRBV7-9; CDR3aa: ASILGRGTDTQY
j_gene: TRBJ1-1; v_gene: TRBV6-5; CDR3aa: ASSYTGWAEAF
j_gene: TRBJ1-2; v_gene: TRBV10-3; CDR3aa: AISEQGGNYGYT
j_gene: TRBJ1-3; v_gene: TRBV27; CDR3aa: ASSAGVAGNTIY
j_gene: TRBJ2-7; v_gene: TRBV6-1; CDR3aa: ASSEAEGGSSYEQY
j_gene: TRBJ2-7; v_gene: TRBV18; CDR3aa: ASSPRDISYEQY
j_gene: TRBJ1-1; v_gene: TRBV4-3; CDR3aa: ASSQGAGTENTEAF
j_gene: TRBJ1-1; v_gene: TRBV2; CDR3aa: ASSDSYTEAF
j_gene: TRBJ1-5; v_gene: TRBV30; CDR3aa: AWSVLGGQPQH
j_gene: TRBJ1-2; v_gene: TRBV4-3; CDR3aa: ASSQTSDSYCGYT
j_gene: TRBJ1-5; v_gene: TRBV27; CDR3aa: ASSLTSRGTMRQPQH
j_gene: TRBJ1-2; v_gene: TRBV25-1; CDR3aa: ASSELTSGGNYGYT
j_gene: TRBJ2-1; v_gene: TRBV7-3; CDR3aa: ASSLTGAHEQF
j_gene: TRBJ1-3; v_gene: TRBV7-2; CDR3aa: ASSEPPGQPILSGNTIY
j_gene: TRBJ2-5; v_gene: TRBV7-9; CDR3aa: ASSDSGGEYQETQY
j_gene: TRBJ1-4; v_gene: TRBV2; CDR3aa: ASSGTTTTNEKLF
j_gene: TRBJ1-4; v_gene: TRBV7-9; CDR3aa: ASSPSREGPNEKLF
j_gene: -; v_gene: TRBV5-6; CDR3aa: ASSRPRVYEQY
j_gene: TRBJ2-3; v_gene: TRBV4-3; CDR3aa: ASSPTSGVTDTQY
j_gene: TRBJ1-5; v_gene: TRBV7-2; CDR3aa: ASSLEPGQPQH
j_gene: TRBJ2-5; v_gene: TRBV7-9; CDR3aa: SSSSPGHPQETQY
j_gene: TRBJ2-5; v_gene: TRBV4-1; CDR3aa: ASSQDGTDQETQY
j_gene: TRBJ2-1; v_gene: TRBV11-3; CDR3aa: ASSFLAGGPHRNEQF
j_gene: TRBJ1-5; v_gene: TRBV19; CDR3aa: ASSPFLDGYSNQPQH
j_gene: TRBJ2-3; v_gene: TRBV5-4; CDR3aa: ASSHIAGGTDTQY
j_gene: TRBJ1-2; v_gene: TRBV6-5; CDR3aa: ASSGTDYGYT
j_gene: TRBJ2-3; v_gene: TRBV18; CDR3aa: ASSPNRARAVTDTQY
j_gene: TRBJ1-3; v_gene: TRBV30; CDR3aa: AWSVPPGQGRNTIY
j_gene: TRBJ1-2; v_gene: TRBV18; CDR3aa: ASSPRQGEANYGYT
j_gene: TRBJ2-3; v_gene: TRBV11-3; CDR3aa: ASSQLAGGPGTQY
j_gene: TRBJ2-7; v_gene: TRBV15; CDR3aa: ATAQGRPYEQY
j_gene: TRBJ1-1; v_gene: TRBV25-1; CDR3aa: ASSVADSREAF
j_gene: TRBJ2-1; v_gene: TRBV12-5; CDR3aa: ASGGGSGYNEQF
j_gene: TRBJ2-3; v_gene: TRBV19; CDR3aa: AISRGGVGSTDTQY